The entry below describes one TCR beta chain. The antigen remains unidentified. TRB rearrangements spanning V, D and J were amplified using mixed TRB-A/B primers. TCRdb analysed the multiplex PCR reads with MiXCR anew, one entry per CDR3 protein. The data contain roughly 9,100 distinct CDR3 sequences, more than 30% of them seen just once; the ten biggest clones take up approximately 3.4%. The template was genomic DNA from peripheral blood, not RNA. This sample is part of a study of T cell repertoires in aging, cancer and after chemotherapy. About the study: Clear clonal overlap appeared across healthy donor samples taken over several months to years. Study-level points and caveats: In healthy donors, age-related TCR diversity loss mainly reflected lost richness.

Germline assignment: CDR1 SGHNT and CDR2 YYREEE (reference sequence). CDR3 size: 14 residues. Trimming stripped 4 bases from V and 1 base from J, with 11 bases between. The TCR was taken from a human donor in good health. J is TRBJ1-1 and V is TRBV5-4, with D hard to call. Sequencing was carried out using blood. CDR3 loop: CASSTDFWNTEAFF. In DNA form, the CDR3 reads TGTGCCAGCAGCACGGACTTCTGGAACACTGAAGCTTTCTTT.